These 3 T cell receptor beta chains were sequenced from one sample in a study of OX40 agonist ivuxolimab in advanced cancers. TCRdb's table, derived via immunoSEQ multiplex PCR, lists solely in-frame clones and lacks some. The repertoire consists of under 70,000 clones, with about nine tenths occurring once and the leading ten covering about 1%. This material consisted of CD4+ or CD8+ T cells sorted from blood, taken in a trial of the OX40 agonist ivuxolimab. The receptor source for this set is an adult with an advanced solid tumor such as melanoma, head and neck, liver or kidney cancer.

This sequence joins TRBV11-3 and TRBJ2-1; 12 bases agree with TRBD2. The CDR3 spans 15 residues. CDR1 SGHNT and CDR2 YENEEA come from the germline V gene. After removal of 5 bases from V and 10 bases from J, the junction contained 9 bases not matched to a gene. The CDR3 loop reads CASSPRLAGVSEQFF. The DNA for the CDR3 is TGTGCCAGCAGCCCCCGACTAGCGGGAGTGAGCGAGCAGTTCTTC.

The V and J genes are TRBV29-1 and TRBJ2-2; no reliable D call. Trimming took 5 bases from V and 2 from J, leaving 3 bases between them. This CDR3 spans 11 amino acids. Germline V CDR1 and CDR2: SQVTM, ANQGSEA. The CDR3 DNA reads as TGCAGCGTTAAAAACACCGGGGAGCTGTTTTTT. It codes for CSVKNTGELFF.

The chain combines TRBV11-2 with TRBJ2-5; 11 bases are a match to TRBD2. This CDR3 has 17 amino acids. J gave up 7 bases and V 5 bases, and 15 bases lay outside the gene matches. CDR1 is SGHAT, CDR2 FQNNGV, per germline. The CDR3 DNA follows: TGTGCCAGCAGCCCGGTGGCTAGCGGGAGGAACGGATGGACCCAGTACTTC. Translation gives CASSPVASGRNGWTQYF. The variable domain in full, completed from reference TRBV11-2 and TRBJ2-5, reads EAGVAQSPRYKIIEKRQSVAFWCNPISGHATLYWYQQILGQGPKLLIQFQNNGVVDDSQLPKDRFSAERLKGVDSTLKIQPAKLEDSAVYLCASSPVASGRNGWTQYFGPGTRLLVL.